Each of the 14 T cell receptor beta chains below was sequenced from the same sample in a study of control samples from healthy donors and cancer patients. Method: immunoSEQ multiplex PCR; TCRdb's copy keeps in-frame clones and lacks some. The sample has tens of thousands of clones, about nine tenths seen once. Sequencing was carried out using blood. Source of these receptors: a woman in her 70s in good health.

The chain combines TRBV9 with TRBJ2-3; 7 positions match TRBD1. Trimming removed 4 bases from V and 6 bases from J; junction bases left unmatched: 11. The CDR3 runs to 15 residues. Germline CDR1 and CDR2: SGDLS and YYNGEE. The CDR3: CASSPRTGQQDTQYF. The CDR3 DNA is TGTGCCAGCAGCCCACGGACAGGCCAGCAGGATACGCAGTATTTT.

The CDR3 sequence is CASSDWQNYGYTF. In DNA form, the CDR3 reads TGTGCCAGCAGTGACTGGCAGAATTATGGCTACACCTTC. The rearrangement links TRBV25-1 to TRBJ1-2; D unclear. Trimming pared 3 bases from V and 5 bases from J, leaving 10 bases between. The CDR3 sequence is 13 residues long. The germline gives CDR1 MGHDK, CDR2 SYGVNS.

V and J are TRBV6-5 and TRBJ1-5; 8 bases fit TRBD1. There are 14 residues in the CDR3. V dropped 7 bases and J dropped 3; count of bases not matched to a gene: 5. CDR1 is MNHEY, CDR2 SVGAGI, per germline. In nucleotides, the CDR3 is TGTGCCAGCACCGACAGGGGCCCCAATCAGCCCCAGCATTTT. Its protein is CASTDRGPNQPQHF.

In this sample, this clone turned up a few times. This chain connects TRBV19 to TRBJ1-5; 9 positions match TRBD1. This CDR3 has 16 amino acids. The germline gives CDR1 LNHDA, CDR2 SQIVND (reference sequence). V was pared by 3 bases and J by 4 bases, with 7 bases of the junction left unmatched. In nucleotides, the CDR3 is TGTGCCAGTAGTATGTATTTGGGACAGGGTAATCAGCCCCAGCATTTT. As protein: CASSMYLGQGNQPQHF.

CDR3 protein: CASSPGLTGRETQYF. The CDR3 DNA is TGTGCCAGCAGTCCGGGACTGACGGGGCGAGAGACCCAGTACTTC. The rearrangement links TRBV2 to TRBJ2-5; D is possibly TRBD2 (6 bases). The CDR3 is made up of 15 amino acids. CDR1 and CDR2 from the germline V gene are SNHLY and FYNNEI. V lost 5 bases to trimming and J lost 4 bases, with 17 bases between them.

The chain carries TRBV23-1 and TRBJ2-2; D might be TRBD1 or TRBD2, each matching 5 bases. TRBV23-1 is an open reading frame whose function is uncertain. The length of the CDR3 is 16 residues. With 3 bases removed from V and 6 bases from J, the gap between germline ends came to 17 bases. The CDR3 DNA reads TGCGCCAGCAGTCAGAAGCCGGGGCAGCCCCCCGGGGAGCTGTTTTTT. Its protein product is CASSQKPGQPPGELFF.

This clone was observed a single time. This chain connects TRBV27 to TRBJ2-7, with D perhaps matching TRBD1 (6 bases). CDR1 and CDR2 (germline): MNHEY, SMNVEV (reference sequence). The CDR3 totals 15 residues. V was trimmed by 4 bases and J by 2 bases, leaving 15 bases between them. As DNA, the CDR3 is TGTGCCAGCAGTTCTCTAGGGACAATAGCCTACGAGCAGTACTTC. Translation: CASSSLGTIAYEQYF.

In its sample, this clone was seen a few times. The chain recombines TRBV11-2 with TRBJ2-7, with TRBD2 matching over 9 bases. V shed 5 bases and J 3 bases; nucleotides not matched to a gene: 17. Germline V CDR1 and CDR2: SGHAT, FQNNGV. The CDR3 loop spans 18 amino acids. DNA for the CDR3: TGTGCCAGCAGCACATCCCGATTACCCCCAGCGGGAGGCTACGAGCAGTACTTC. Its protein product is CASSTSRLPPAGGYEQYF.

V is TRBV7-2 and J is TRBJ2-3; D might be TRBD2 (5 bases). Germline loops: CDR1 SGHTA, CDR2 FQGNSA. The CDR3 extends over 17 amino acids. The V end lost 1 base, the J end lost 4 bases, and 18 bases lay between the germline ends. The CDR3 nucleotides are TGTGCCAGCAGCTTAGTCGGGGTGGGCAGGAAAGCAGATACGCAGTATTTT. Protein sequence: CASSLVGVGRKADTQYF.

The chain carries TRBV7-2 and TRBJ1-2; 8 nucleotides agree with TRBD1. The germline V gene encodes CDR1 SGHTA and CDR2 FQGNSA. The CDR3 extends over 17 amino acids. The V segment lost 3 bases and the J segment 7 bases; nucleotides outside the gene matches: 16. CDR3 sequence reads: CASSLVIGTGGGGGYTF. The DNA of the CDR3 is TGTGCCAGCAGCTTGGTCATAGGAACAGGGGGAGGGGGTGGCTACACCTTC.

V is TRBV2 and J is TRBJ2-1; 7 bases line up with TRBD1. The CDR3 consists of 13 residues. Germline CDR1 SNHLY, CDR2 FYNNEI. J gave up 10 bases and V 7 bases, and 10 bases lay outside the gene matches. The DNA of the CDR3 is TGTGCCAGCATGGTTACAGGGGTTGGGGAGCAGTTCTTC. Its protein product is CASMVTGVGEQFF.

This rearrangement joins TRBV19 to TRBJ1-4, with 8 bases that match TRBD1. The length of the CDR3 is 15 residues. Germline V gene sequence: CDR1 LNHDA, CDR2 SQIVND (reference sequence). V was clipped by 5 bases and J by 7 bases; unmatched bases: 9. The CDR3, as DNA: TGTGCCAGTAGTCGCAGACAGGGGCGGAGTGAAAAACTGTTTTTT. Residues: CASSRRQGRSEKLFF.

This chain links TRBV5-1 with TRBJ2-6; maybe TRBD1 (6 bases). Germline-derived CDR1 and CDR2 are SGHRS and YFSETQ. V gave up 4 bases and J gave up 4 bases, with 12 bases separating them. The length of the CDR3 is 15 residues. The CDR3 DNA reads TGCGCCAGCAGCATATCAGGGGAAGGGGCCAACGTCCTGACTTTC. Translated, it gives CASSISGEGANVLTF.

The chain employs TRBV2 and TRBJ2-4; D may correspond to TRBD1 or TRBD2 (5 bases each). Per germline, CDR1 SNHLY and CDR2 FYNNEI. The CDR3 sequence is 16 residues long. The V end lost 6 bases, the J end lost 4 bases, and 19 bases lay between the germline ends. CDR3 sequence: CASRERGRSTKNIQYF. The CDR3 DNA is TGTGCCAGCAGGGAGAGGGGCAGATCTACAAAAAACATTCAGTACTTC. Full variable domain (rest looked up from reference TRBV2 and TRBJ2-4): EPEVTQTPSHQVTQMGQEVILRCVPISNHLYFYWYRQILGQKVEFLVSFYNNEISEKSEIFDDQFSVERPDGSNFTLKIRSTKLEDSAMYFCASRERGRSTKNIQYFGAGTRLSVL.